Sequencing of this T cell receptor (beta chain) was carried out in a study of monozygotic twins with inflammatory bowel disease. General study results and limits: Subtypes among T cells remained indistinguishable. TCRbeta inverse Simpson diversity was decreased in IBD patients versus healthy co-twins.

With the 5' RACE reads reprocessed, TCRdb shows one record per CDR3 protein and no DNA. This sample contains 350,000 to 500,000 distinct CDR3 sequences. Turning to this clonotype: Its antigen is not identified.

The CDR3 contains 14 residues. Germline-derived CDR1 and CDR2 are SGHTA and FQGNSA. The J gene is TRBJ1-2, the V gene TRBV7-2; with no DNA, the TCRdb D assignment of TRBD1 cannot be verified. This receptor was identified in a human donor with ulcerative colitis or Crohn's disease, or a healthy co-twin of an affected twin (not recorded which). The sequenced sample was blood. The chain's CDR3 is CASSFRGGDYGYTF.